This T cell receptor beta chain was obtained from a study of T cells in Graves' hyperthyroidism and ophthalmopathy. Fresh peripheral blood, around 11 ml of it, supplied the PBMCs. The study, taken as a whole, reports: Appearing also in blood were most of the thyroid clonotypes expanded above 0.001.

RNA transcripts were the template for amplifying TCR beta CDR3 regions. Initially, a first-round RT-PCR of the TCR CDR3 employed the HTBI primer set. From the multiplex PCR reads, TCRdb called clonotypes with MiXCR, one entry per CDR3 protein. The sample holds around 300,000 distinct CDR3 sequences, less than 15% seen once. This clonotype was seen more than once but under ten times. Its cognate antigen is unknown. Germline values: CDR1 SGHRS, CDR2 YFSETQ. The germline V and J ends were trimmed by 3 bases and 4 bases, with 13 bases remaining between them. This CDR3 has 14 residues. V and J are TRBV5-1 and TRBJ2-5, with a weak D call TRBD1 (6 bases). The TCR originated in a young woman with Graves' hyperthyroidism that later progressed to Graves' ophthalmopathy. Sequences were obtained from blood. The CDR3 reads CASSYIPGAETQYF. The CDR3 coding sequence is TGCGCCAGCAGCTACATTCCAGGGGCAGAGACCCAGTACTTC.